Included here is one T cell receptor (beta chain) sequence, with context. Its antigen is not known. The sample comes from a study of beta chain features in type 1 diabetes. On the study more broadly: Patients were similar to healthy donors in age and gender (as well as in cell yields). Regarding the study as a whole: Within patients, naive, central memory and Treg TCRB repertoires seemed more similar than within healthy donors. People with Type 1 diabetes carried modestly yet significantly shorter TCRB CDR3s in all four CD4+ subsets.

The CDR3 runs 18 residues. The germline gives CDR1 SNHLY, CDR2 FYNNEI. Trimming at V came to 5 bases and at J to 3 bases, leaving 16 bases not matched to a gene. Averaging roughly 120 mL, one heparinised blood draw came from each individual donor. Researchers reported sorting CD4+ naive, central memory, regulatory and stem cell-like memory cells via CD45RO/CCR7/CD25/CD127/CD95/CD27. Sequenced material consisted of expressed TCRB transcripts (all of the isolated RNA was reverse transcribed). Profiled with immunoSEQ multiplex PCR; TCRdb holds only in-frame clones, not every one. The table has almost 350,000 clones, about a tenth seen once.

This receptor was identified in a man aged 25-45 years with type 1 diabetes. This chain links TRBV2 with TRBJ1-5; 7 nucleotides align to TRBD1. Sample: central memory CD4+ T cells from blood. CDR3 residues: CASSQIKSDRAVNQPQHF. The CDR3 DNA follows: TGTGCCAGCAGTCAAATCAAGAGCGACAGGGCCGTCAATCAGCCCCAGCATTTT.